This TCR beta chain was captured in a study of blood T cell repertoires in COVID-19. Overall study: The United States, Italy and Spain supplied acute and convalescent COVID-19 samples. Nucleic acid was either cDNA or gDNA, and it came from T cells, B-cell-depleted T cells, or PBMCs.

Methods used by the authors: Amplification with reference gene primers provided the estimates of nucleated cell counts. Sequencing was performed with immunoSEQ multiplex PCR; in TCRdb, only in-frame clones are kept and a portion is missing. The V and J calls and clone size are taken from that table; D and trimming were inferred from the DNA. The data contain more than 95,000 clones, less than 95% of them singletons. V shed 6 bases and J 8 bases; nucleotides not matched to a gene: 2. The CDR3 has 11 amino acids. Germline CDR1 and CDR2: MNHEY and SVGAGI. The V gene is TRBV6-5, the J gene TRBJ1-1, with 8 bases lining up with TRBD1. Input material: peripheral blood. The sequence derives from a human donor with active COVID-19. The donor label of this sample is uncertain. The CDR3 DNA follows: TGTGCCAGCAGGAGGACAGGGGAAGCTTTCTTT. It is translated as CASRRTGEAFF.